This T cell receptor beta chain appears in the sequencing data of a study of CD8+ T cells in alopecia areata. In each case, RNA was isolated and then reverse transcribed into cDNA as the sequencing template. Sequencing was performed with immunoSEQ multiplex PCR; in TCRdb, only in-frame clones are kept and a portion is missing. The sample yields 200,000 to 300,000 clones, without any singletons. This clone was detected a few times. The antigen is not known. All gene names here are mouse names. The read gets to within 4 residues of the CDR3 end, and the germline J gene fills in the rest. Overall study findings and caveats: Normal scalp had lower clonality than lesional scalp, with alopecia totalis/universalis lesions showing this most strongly.

Germline CDR1 and CDR2: LGHNA and YNLKQL (reference sequence). This CDR3 comprises 14 residues. J was trimmed by 3 bases and V by 4 bases; bases with no gene match: 3. Pooled cutaneous lymph node cells were sorted using CD4, CD8alpha, NKG2D, NKG2ACE and other markers. The source material was CD4+ T cells sorted from a lymph node. V gene TRBV5 combines with J gene TRBJ2-1, with TRBD1 matching over 7 bases. The sequence derives from a C3H/HeJ mouse with alopecia areata. MHC haplotype here: H2-k. Incomplete CDR3 DNA: TGTGCCAGCAGCCCCGGGACAGTCTATGCT. Protein sequence: CASSPGTVYA. The whole CDR3 region reads CASSPGTVYAEQFF.